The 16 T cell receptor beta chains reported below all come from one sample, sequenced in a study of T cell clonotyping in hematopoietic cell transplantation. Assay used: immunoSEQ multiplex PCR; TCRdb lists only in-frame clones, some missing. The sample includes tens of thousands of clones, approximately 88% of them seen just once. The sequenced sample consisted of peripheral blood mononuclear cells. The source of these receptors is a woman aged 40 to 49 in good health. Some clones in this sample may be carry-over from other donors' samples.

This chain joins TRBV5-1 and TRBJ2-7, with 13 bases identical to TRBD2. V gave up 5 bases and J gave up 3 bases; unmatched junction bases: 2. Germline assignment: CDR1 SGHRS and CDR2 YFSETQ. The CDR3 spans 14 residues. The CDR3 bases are TGCGCCAGCAGGTGGACTAGCGGGAGCTACGAGCAGTACTTC. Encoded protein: CASRWTSGSYEQYF. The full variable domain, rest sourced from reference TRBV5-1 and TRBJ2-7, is KAGVTQTPRYLIKTRGQQVTLSCSPISGHRSVSWYQQTPGQGLQFLFEYFSETQRNKGNFPGRFSGRQFSNSRSEMNVSTLELGDSALYLCASRWTSGSYEQYFGPGTRLTVT.

CDR3 in amino acids: CASSLLSSYNEQFF. The DNA of the CDR3 is TGTGCCAGCAGCTTATTGAGCTCCTACAATGAGCAGTTCTTC. The V call is TRBV7-6, the J call TRBJ2-1; D gene ambiguous. Trimming stripped 2 bases from V and 0 bases from J, with 5 bases between. The germline CDR1 and CDR2 sequences are SGHVS and FNYEAQ. This CDR3 spans 14 amino acids.

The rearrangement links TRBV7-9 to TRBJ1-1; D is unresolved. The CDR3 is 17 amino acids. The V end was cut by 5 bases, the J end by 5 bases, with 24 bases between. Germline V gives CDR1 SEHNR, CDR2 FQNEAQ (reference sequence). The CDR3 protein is CASSAGSPTPVATEAFF. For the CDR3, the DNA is TGTGCCAGCAGCGCCGGTTCCCCGACTCCCGTGGCAACTGAAGCTTTCTTT.

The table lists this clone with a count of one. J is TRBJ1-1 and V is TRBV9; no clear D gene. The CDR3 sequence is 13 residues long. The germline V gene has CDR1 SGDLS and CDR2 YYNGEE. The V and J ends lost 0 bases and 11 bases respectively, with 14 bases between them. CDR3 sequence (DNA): TGTGCCAGCAGCGTAGTCCCCTCCGTCGGGGCTTTCTTT. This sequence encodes CASSVVPSVGAFF.

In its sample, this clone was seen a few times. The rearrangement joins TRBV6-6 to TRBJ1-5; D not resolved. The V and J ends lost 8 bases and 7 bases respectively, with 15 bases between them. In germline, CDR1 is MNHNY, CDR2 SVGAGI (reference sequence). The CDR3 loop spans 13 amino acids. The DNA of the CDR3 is TGTGCCAGCGGACCCACGCTGATCCAGCCCCAGCATTTT. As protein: CASGPTLIQPQHF.

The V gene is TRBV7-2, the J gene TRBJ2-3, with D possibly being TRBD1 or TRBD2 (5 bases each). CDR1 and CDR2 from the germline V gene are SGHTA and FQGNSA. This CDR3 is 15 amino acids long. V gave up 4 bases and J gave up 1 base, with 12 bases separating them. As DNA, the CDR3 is TGTGCCAGCAGCTCTGAAGTGGGGGGCACAGATACGCAGTATTTT. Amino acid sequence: CASSSEVGGTDTQYF. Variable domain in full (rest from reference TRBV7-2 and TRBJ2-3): GAGVSQSPSNKVTEKGKDVELRCDPISGHTALYWYRQSLGQGLEFLIYFQGNSAPDKSGLPSDRFSAERTGGSVSTLTIQRTQQEDSAVYLCASSSEVGGTDTQYFGPGTRLTVL.

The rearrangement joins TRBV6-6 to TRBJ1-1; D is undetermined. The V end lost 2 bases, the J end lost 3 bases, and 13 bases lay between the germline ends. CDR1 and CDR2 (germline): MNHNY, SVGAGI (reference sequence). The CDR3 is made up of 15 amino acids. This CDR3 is CASSYEPNEDTEAFF. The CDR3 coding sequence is TGTGCCAGCAGTTACGAGCCGAACGAGGACACTGAAGCTTTCTTT.

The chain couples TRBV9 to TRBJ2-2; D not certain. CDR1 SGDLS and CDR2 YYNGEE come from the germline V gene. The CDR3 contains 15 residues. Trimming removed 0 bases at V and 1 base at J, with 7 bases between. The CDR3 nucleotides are TGTGCCAGCAGCGTAGACCTCCAGAACACCGGGGAGCTGTTTTTT. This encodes CASSVDLQNTGELFF.

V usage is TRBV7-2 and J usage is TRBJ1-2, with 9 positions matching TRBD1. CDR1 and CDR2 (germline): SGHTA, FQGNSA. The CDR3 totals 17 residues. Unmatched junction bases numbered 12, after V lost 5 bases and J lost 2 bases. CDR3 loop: CASSPFFPGQGNYGYTF. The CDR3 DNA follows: TGTGCCAGCAGCCCCTTCTTCCCTGGACAGGGGAACTATGGCTACACCTTC.

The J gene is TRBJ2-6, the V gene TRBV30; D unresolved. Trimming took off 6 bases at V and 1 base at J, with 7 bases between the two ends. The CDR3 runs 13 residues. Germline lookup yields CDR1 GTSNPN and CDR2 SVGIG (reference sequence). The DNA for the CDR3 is TGTGCCTGTGATGAATCTGGGGCCAACGTCCTGACTTTC. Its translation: CACDESGANVLTF.

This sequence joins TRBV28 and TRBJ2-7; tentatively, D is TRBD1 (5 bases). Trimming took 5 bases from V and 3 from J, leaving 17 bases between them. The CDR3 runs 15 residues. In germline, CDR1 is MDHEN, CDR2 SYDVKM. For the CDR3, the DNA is TGTGCCAGCAGTCCTAAGGGGTTAGACGGCTACGAGCAGTACTTC. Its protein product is CASSPKGLDGYEQYF.

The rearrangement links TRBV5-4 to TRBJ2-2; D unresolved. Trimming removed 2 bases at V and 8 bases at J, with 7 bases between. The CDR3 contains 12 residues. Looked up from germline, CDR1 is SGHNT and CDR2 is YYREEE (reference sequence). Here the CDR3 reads CASSFPVGELFF. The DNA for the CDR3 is TGTGCCAGCAGCTTTCCAGTGGGGGAGCTGTTTTTT.

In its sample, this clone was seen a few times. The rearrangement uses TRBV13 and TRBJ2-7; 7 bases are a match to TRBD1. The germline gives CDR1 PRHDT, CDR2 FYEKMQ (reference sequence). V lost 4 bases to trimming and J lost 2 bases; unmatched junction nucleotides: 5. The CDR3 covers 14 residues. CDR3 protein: CASSWTGSAYEQYF. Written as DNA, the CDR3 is TGTGCCAGCAGCTGGACAGGATCGGCCTACGAGCAGTACTTC.

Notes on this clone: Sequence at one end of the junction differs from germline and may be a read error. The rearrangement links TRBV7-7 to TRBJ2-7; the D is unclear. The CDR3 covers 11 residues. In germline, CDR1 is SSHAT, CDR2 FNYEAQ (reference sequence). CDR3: CASSLSQEQYF. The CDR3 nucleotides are TGTGCTAGCAGCTTATCTCAAGAGCAGTACTTC.

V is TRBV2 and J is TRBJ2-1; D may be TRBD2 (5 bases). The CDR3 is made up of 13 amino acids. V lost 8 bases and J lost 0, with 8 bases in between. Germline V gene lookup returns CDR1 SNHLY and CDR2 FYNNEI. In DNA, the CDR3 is TGTGCCAGCGGGGAGAGCTCCTACAATGAGCAGTTCTTC. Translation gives CASGESSYNEQFF. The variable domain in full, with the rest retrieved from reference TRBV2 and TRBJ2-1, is EPEVTQTPSHQVTQMGQEVILRCVPISNHLYFYWYRQILGQKVEFLVSFYNNEISEKSEIFDDQFSVERPDGSNFTLKIRSTKLEDSAMYFCASGESSYNEQFFGPGTRLTVL.

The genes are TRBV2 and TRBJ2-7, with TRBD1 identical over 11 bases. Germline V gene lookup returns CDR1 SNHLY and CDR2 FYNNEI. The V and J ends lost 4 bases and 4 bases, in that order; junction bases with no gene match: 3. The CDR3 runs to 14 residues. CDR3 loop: CASSGTGGAYEQYF. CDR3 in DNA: TGTGCCAGCAGTGGGACAGGGGGCGCGTACGAGCAGTACTTC. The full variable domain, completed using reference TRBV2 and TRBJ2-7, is EPEVTQTPSHQVTQMGQEVILRCVPISNHLYFYWYRQILGQKVEFLVSFYNNEISEKSEIFDDQFSVERPDGSNFTLKIRSTKLEDSAMYFCASSGTGGAYEQYFGPGTRLTVT.